The text below deals with one TCR beta chain. No antigen is known for it. Method: immunoSEQ multiplex PCR; TCRdb's copy keeps in-frame clones and lacks some. The sample contains about 30,000 clones, roughly 83% of which appear only once. This sample is part of a study of T cells in narcolepsy. In the study overall: Enrolled donors included narcolepsy type 1 or type 2 patients and healthy controls.

Study-wide findings and caveats: Blood of same and different patients, but not healthy controls, reportedly held recurring autoreactive clonotypes. No autoreactive T cell clone sequences appeared in some memory CD4+ repertoires.

V was pared by 7 bases and J by 5 bases, with 6 bases between. CDR3 length: 11 amino acids. Germline CDR1 is MGHDK and CDR2 is SYGVNS. The sequencing sample was made of CD45RA- memory CD4+ T cells from PBMCs. This chain joins TRBV25-1 and TRBJ2-1; D gene uncertain. The receptor was isolated from a human donor with narcolepsy. The CDR3 here is CASTWDNEQFF. The CDR3 bases are TGTGCCAGCACCTGGGACAATGAGCAGTTCTTC.